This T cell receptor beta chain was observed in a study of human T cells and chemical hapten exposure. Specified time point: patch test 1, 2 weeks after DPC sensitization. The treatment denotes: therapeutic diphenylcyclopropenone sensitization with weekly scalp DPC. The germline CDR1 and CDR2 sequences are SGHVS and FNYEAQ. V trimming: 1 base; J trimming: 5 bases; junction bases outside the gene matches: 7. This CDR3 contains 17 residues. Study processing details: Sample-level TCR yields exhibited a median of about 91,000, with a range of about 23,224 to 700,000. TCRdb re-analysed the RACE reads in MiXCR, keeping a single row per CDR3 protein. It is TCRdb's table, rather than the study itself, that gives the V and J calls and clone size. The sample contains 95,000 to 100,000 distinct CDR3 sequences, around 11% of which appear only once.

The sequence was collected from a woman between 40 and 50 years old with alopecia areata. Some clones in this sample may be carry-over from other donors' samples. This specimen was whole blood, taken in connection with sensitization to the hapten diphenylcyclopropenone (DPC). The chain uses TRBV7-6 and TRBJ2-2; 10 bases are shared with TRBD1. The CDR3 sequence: CASSLEGDRGVTGELFF. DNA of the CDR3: TGTGCCAGCAGCTTAGAAGGGGACAGGGGAGTTACCGGGGAGCTGTTTTTT.